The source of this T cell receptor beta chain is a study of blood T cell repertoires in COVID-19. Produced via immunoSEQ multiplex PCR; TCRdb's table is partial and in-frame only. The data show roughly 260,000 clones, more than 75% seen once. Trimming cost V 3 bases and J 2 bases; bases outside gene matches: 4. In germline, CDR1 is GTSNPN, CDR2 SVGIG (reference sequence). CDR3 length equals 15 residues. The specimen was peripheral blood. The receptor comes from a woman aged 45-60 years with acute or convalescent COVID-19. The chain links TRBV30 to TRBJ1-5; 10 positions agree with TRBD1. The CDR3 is CAWRAGTGGNQPQHF. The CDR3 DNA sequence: TGTGCCTGGAGGGCCGGGACAGGGGGCAATCAGCCCCAGCATTTT.